The 8 T cell receptor beta chains reported below all come from one sample, sequenced in a study of shared clonotypes between healthy human individuals. CD45RO-negative, CCR7-selected cells formed the naive CD8 fraction, which excluded terminally differentiated effector memory CD45RA+ cells. Method: immunoSEQ multiplex PCR; TCRdb's copy keeps in-frame clones and lacks some. The repertoire holds hundreds of thousands of clones, 90% to 95% seen once, with 24% in the top ten. The sample was naive CD8+ T cells sorted from blood. Receptors originate from a man younger than 45 in good health.

This clone appeared once. J is TRBJ1-2 and V is TRBV7-9; 9 positions match TRBD1. CDR1 and CDR2 from the germline V gene are SEHNR and FQNEAQ (reference sequence). The ends lost 4 bases at V and 5 bases at J; junction bases unmatched: 11. The CDR3 consists of 16 residues. CDR3 amino acids: CASSSPGGTGHYGYTF. CDR3 bases: TGTGCCAGCAGCTCCCCAGGTGGGACAGGGCATTATGGCTACACCTTC. Drawing the rest from reference TRBV7-9 and TRBJ1-2, the complete variable domain is DTGVSQNPRHKITKRGQNVTFRCDPISEHNRLYWYRQTLGQGPEFLTYFQNEAQLEKSRLLSDRFSAERPKGSFSTLEIQRTEQGDSAMYLCASSSPGGTGHYGYTFGSGTRLTVV.

The chain carries TRBV13 and TRBJ2-3, with 12 bases that match TRBD2. This CDR3 region has 16 residues. CDR1 PRHDT and CDR2 FYEKMQ come from the germline V gene (reference sequence). J lost 4 bases, V lost 3 bases, and 5 bases had no gene match. The DNA of the CDR3 is TGTGCCAGCAGCTTCCTAGCGGGAGGGCCCGCAGATACGCAGTATTTT. Amino acid sequence: CASSFLAGGPADTQYF.

Only one count was recorded for this clone. The V and J genes are TRBV10-2 and TRBJ2-1; TRBD2 matches 10 bases. The CDR3 has 14 residues. Trimming cost V 4 bases and J 3 bases; bases outside gene matches: 0. CDR1 WSHSY and CDR2 SAAADI come from the germline V gene. The CDR3 protein is CASSGTSGYNEQFF. The CDR3 bases are TGCGCCAGCAGTGGGACTAGCGGCTACAATGAGCAGTTCTTC.

This chain joins TRBV11-1 and TRBJ2-3; 9 bases align to TRBD1. V gave up 3 bases and J gave up 4 bases; unmatched junction bases: 5. Germline CDR1 and CDR2: SGHAT and FQDESV (reference sequence). The CDR3 has 15 residues. DNA for the CDR3: TGTGCCAGCAGCTTTTGGGACAGGGTTTCAGATACGCAGTATTTT. Its protein product is CASSFWDRVSDTQYF. The full variable domain, its missing parts supplied by reference TRBV11-1 and TRBJ2-3, is EAEVAQSPRYKITEKSQAVAFWCDPISGHATLYWYRQILGQGPELLVQFQDESVVDDSQLPKDRFSAERLKGVDSTLKIQPAELGDSAMYLCASSFWDRVSDTQYFGPGTRLTVL.

This sequence joins TRBV27 and TRBJ2-5, with 7 bases identical to TRBD1. This CDR3 spans 15 amino acids. CDR1 is MNHEY and CDR2 is SMNVEV in the germline V gene (reference sequence). V trimming: 4 bases; J trimming: 5 bases; junction bases outside the gene matches: 10. Written as DNA, the CDR3 is TGTGCCAGCAGTTCTACAGGGGCCGCCTGGGAGACCCAGTACTTC. Residues: CASSSTGAAWETQYF.

The chain uses TRBV18 and TRBJ2-7, with D perhaps TRBD1 (5 bases). The CDR3 is made up of 12 amino acids. V dropped 4 bases and J dropped 3 bases, with 7 bases sitting between them. Germline assignment: CDR1 KGHSH and CDR2 LQKENI. The CDR3 reads CASSLDSYEQYF. CDR3 nucleotide sequence: TGTGCCAGCTCACTCGACAGCTACGAGCAGTACTTC.

About this clone: This specimen includes other DNA sequences encoding the same CDR3. This sequence joins TRBV7-9 and TRBJ1-5; a possible D gene is TRBD1 (5 bases). CDR3 length: 15 residues. Trimming shortened V by 5 bases and J by 0 bases, and 11 bases separated the two germline ends. CDR1 is SEHNR, CDR2 FQNEAQ, per germline (reference sequence). The CDR3 DNA reads TGTGCCAGCAGCCCCCCTGGGGGTAGCAATCAGCCCCAGCATTTT. Its protein product is CASSPPGGSNQPQHF.

The chain has TRBV6-6 and TRBJ2-1, with 8 positions matching TRBD2. This CDR3 has 16 amino acids. From germline, CDR1 is MNHNY and CDR2 SVGAGI (reference sequence). J gave up 0 bases and V 5 bases, and 6 bases lay outside the gene matches. The CDR3 loop is CASSGTSGRSYNEQFF. Here the CDR3 DNA reads TGTGCCAGCAGTGGAACTAGCGGACGCTCCTACAATGAGCAGTTCTTC.